This is a list of T cell receptor beta chains from one sample in a study of blood T cell repertoires in COVID-19. Profiling relied on immunoSEQ multiplex PCR, and the TCRdb table lists in-frame clones only, not all of them. Here the sample spans roughly 250,000 clones, about nine tenths being singletons. The material sequenced was peripheral blood. Source of these receptors: a woman aged 40 to 50 with acute or convalescent COVID-19. The CDR3 runs from the conserved cysteine through the conserved F or W. The D gene is left open where the match is weak. Some rows mark clone size as missing; the rest say once, few, many or name a class of expanded clone.

J gene | clone size | D gene | V gene | CDR3 DNA | CDR3 protein
TRBJ1-1 | - | - | TRBV18 | TGTGCCAGCTCACGAGAGAGCGGGGCGAGGACTGAAGCTTTCTTT | CASSRESGARTEAFF
TRBJ1-1 | once | - | TRBV5-6 | TGTGCCAGCAGCAGGGCGAGGGGGACTGAAGCTTTCTTT | CASSRARGTEAFF
TRBJ2-1 | few | TRBD1 | TRBV5-4 | TGTGCCAGCACGGACAGGGGGCTTTACAATGAGCAGTTCTTC | CASTDRGLYNEQFF
TRBJ1-6 | - | - | TRBV9 | TGTGCCAGCAGCGTAGATCAGGGAAGGAATTCACCCCTCCACTTT | CASSVDQGRNSPLHF
TRBJ1-2 | - | - | TRBV5-1 | TGCGCCAGCAGCTTGGTGGACAGCCTCGGCTACACCTTC | CASSLVDSLGYTF
TRBJ1-6 | - | - | TRBV6-5 | TGTGCCAGCTTCCTAGGGACTGCTAATTCACCCCTCCACTTT | CASFLGTANSPLHF
TRBJ1-3 | - | - | TRBV2 | TGTGCCAGCAGTGTCAAGAGAAGCTCTGGAAACACCATATATTTT | CASSVKRSSGNTIYF
TRBJ1-2 | - | TRBD1 | TRBV11-2 | TGTGCCAGCAGGGGACACAGGGGGCGAAGGGGCTACACCTTC | CASRGHRGRRGYTF
TRBJ1-2 | - | - | TRBV5-1 | TGCGCCAGCAGCCTATGGACAAGTCCTCTCTATGGCTACACCTTC | CASSLWTSPLYGYTF
TRBJ1-6 | - | TRBD1 | TRBV5-6 | TGTGCCAGCAGCAGGGAAGGGGGCAGCTCCTATAATTCACCCCTCCACTTT | CASSREGGSSYNSPLHF
TRBJ1-5 | - | - | TRBV4-1 | TGCGCCAGCAGCCACTGGGCTAACAATCAGCCCCAGCATTTT | CASSHWANNQPQHF
TRBJ1-2 | - | TRBD1 | TRBV7-2 | TGTGCCAGCAGCTTCAGACAGGGAAGGGGCAATGGCTACACCTTC | CASSFRQGRGNGYTF
TRBJ2-1 | - | - | TRBV30 | TGTGCCTGGAGTGTATCCGGTGAGCAGTTCTTC | CAWSVSGEQFF
TRBJ1-2 | - | - | TRBV13 | TGTGCCAGCAGCTTGGGCCAGGCGACTAACTATGGCTACACCTTC | CASSLGQATNYGYTF
TRBJ2-3 | - | - | TRBV30 | TGTGCCTGGACCAAGGGGGGGGGACATACGCAGTATTTT | CAWTKGGGHTQYF
TRBJ1-2 | - | TRBD1 | TRBV7-8 | TGTGCCAGCAGCCCCCGGGACAGGGGGAAAGATGGCTACACCTTC | CASSPRDRGKDGYTF
TRBJ1-1 | once | - | TRBV6-4 | TGTGCCAGCAAACTCACCGGGGAGGGAGGAACTGAAGCTTTCTTT | CASKLTGEGGTEAFF
TRBJ2-2 | - | - | TRBV12-3/TRBV12-4 | TGTGCCAGCATCCTGCAGGGCTCGGGGGAGCTGTTTTTT | CASILQGSGELFF
TRBJ1-2 | - | - | TRBV5-6 | TGTGCCAGCAGCCCTGTCGGGGGGCCTGGGTATGGCTACACCTTC | CASSPVGGPGYGYTF
TRBJ2-3 | - | - | TRBV4-1 | TGCGCCAGCAGCCAACCCGCAGGTACGCAGTATTTT | CASSQPAGTQYF
TRBJ2-4 | - | - | TRBV21-1 | TGTGCCAGCAGCTCTCGCCCTGGGGGGAAGGCCAAAAACATTCAGTACTTC | CASSSRPGGKAKNIQYF
TRBJ1-1 | - | TRBD1 | TRBV2 | TGTGCCAGCCAGGGGACAGGGGGCACTGAAGCTTTCTTT | CASQGTGGTEAFF
TRBJ2-1 | - | TRBD2 | TRBV6-5 | TGTGCCAGCAGTTCATGGGGGGGATACAATGAGCAGTTCTTC | CASSSWGGYNEQFF
TRBJ1-1 | - | - | TRBV2 | TGTGCCACCGACATGGGAGTAGAAGCTTTCTTT | CATDMGVEAFF
TRBJ2-3 | - | TRBD2 | TRBV6-5 | TGTGCCAGCAGGGGAGGGAGCACAGATACGCAGTATTTT | CASRGGSTDTQYF
TRBJ2-3 | - | - | TRBV4-1 | TGCGCCAGCAGCCAAGGGAAATTCAGGGGCACAGGCCCCGATACGCAGTATTTT | CASSQGKFRGTGPDTQYF
TRBJ1-2 | - | - | TRBV6-1 | TGTGCCAGCAGTGAAACTCATAGGCAGGGCTATGGCTACACCTTC | CASSETHRQGYGYTF
TRBJ2-2 | once | - | TRBV19 | TGTGCCAGTAGTATGACAAGGACGAACACCGGGGAGCTGTTTTTT | CASSMTRTNTGELFF
TRBJ1-1 | - | - | TRBV3-1/TRBV3-2 | TGTGCCAGCAGCCCCCGACAGAACACTGAAGCTTTCTTT | CASSPRQNTEAFF
TRBJ2-1 | few | - | TRBV7-2 | TGTGCCAGCAGCTTAGCGCAGGCCCTCCATGGGTATGAGCAGTTCTTC | CASSLAQALHGYEQFF
TRBJ1-6 | - | - | TRBV6-1 | TGTGCCAGCAGTGACGTGACTCTGAGCTCCTATAATTCACCCCTCCACTTT | CASSDVTLSSYNSPLHF
TRBJ2-1 | - | TRBD2 | TRBV7-8 | TGTGCCAGCAGCTTAGTTAGGCGGGGGAACAATGAGCAGTTCTTC | CASSLVRRGNNEQFF
TRBJ2-1 | few | TRBD2 | TRBV5-1 | TGCGCCAGCAGCCCCCAGGGGCGGGGGGTGGTCAATGAGCAGTTCTTC | CASSPQGRGVVNEQFF
TRBJ2-3 | - | TRBD1 | TRBV2 | TGTGCCAGTCGACAGGGGTATATGTATTTT | CASRQGYMYF
TRBJ1-4 | - | - | TRBV5-3 | TGTGCCAGAAGCCCGGGGACGAGTAGAGGGAGGGATAATGAAAAACTGTTTTTT | CARSPGTSRGRDNEKLFF
TRBJ1-1 | - | - | TRBV11-2 | TGTGCCAGCAGCTTATATCCGACCGCCCAGGGGGCTTTCTTT | CASSLYPTAQGAFF
TRBJ1-3 | - | - | TRBV6-4 | TGTGCCAGCAGTCCAGGGTACGGAAACACCATATATTTT | CASSPGYGNTIYF
TRBJ1-3 | few | - | TRBV9 | TGTGCCAGCAGCGTAGATGAAGTTCGGTCTGGAAACACCATATATTTT | CASSVDEVRSGNTIYF
TRBJ1-2 | - | - | TRBV5-1 | TGCGCCAGCAGCCGGGAGACAGAGGGCTACACCTTC | CASSRETEGYTF
TRBJ1-6 | - | - | TRBV20-1 | TGCAGTGCTAGTAGGATCGACCCAGGGAAACGCTCACCCCTCCACTTT | CSASRIDPGKRSPLHF
TRBJ2-1 | - | - | TRBV29-1 | TGCAGCCCGGGGGAGGATAAGGCCTCCTACAATGAGCAGTTCTTC | CSPGEDKASYNEQFF
TRBJ1-2 | - | TRBD1 | TRBV6-5 | TGTGCCAGCAGTCTTGGACAGGGGAGTGGCTACACCTTC | CASSLGQGSGYTF
TRBJ1-1 | - | - | TRBV4-2 | TGTGCCAGCAGCCAAACACTGGACACTACTGAAGCTTTCTTT | CASSQTLDTTEAFF
TRBJ2-3 | - | TRBD2 | TRBV4-1 | TGCGCCAGCAGCGACCCAGCGGGGGGGCTCGGGGATACGCAGTATTTT | CASSDPAGGLGDTQYF
TRBJ1-5 | - | - | TRBV18 | TGTGCCAGCTCACCGGCAGGCAATCAGCCCCAGCATTTT | CASSPAGNQPQHF